The 23 T cell receptor beta chains listed next were all sequenced from one sample in a study of cytomegalovirus exposure and HLA in healthy donors. The assay was immunoSEQ multiplex PCR, and TCRdb's table has in-frame clones only and misses some. This repertoire shows 250,000 to 400,000 clones, 70% to 90% found once; its top ten account for around 0.91%. The sample taken for sequencing was PBMCs. The receptors were gathered from a man aged 30 to 39 in good health and CMV-seronegative.

This clone was seen more than once but under ten times. The V gene is TRBV18, the J gene TRBJ1-2; D remains unclear. The CDR3 extends over 12 amino acids. V lost 3 bases and J 7 bases, leaving 9 bases between the germline ends. Germline V gene sequence: CDR1 KGHSH, CDR2 LQKENI. DNA for the CDR3: TGTGCCAGCTCACCCGCCGGTCGTGGCTACACCTTC. It yields the protein CASSPAGRGYTF.

The chain couples TRBV5-1 to TRBJ2-2, with 8 positions matching TRBD1. With V trimmed by 3 bases and J by 3 bases, 7 bases remained unmatched. CDR3 size: 16 residues. CDR1 is SGHRS, CDR2 YFSETQ, per germline. CDR3 bases: TGCGCCAGCAGCTCTGGACAGGGACTTCACACCGGGGAGCTGTTTTTT. It encodes CASSSGQGLHTGELFF.

This chain uses TRBV7-2 with TRBJ1-4; weak D call: TRBD1 (5 bases). Per the germline V gene, CDR1 is SGHTA and CDR2 is FQGNSA. V was cut by 1 base and J by 7 bases, with 10 bases left in between. The CDR3 loop spans 14 amino acids. This chain's CDR3 is CASSLDSGSEKLFF. CDR3 nucleotides: TGTGCCAGCAGCTTAGACTCAGGGTCTGAAAAACTGTTTTTT.

The CDR3 bases are TGTGCCAGCAGCCGCTCGGGGTATGGCTACACCTTC. Protein product: CASSRSGYGYTF. V and J are TRBV11-2 and TRBJ1-2; no clear D gene. Germline values: CDR1 SGHAT, CDR2 FQNNGV. The CDR3 is 12 amino acids. Trimming stripped 5 bases from V and 5 bases from J, with 9 bases between.

This chain connects TRBV18 to TRBJ1-1; TRBD1 matches at 7 bases. Per germline, CDR1 KGHSH and CDR2 LQKENI. The length of the CDR3 is 13 residues. The V and J ends lost 0 bases and 6 bases, in that order; junction bases with no gene match: 1. CDR3 in amino acids: CASSPPTGAEAFF. In DNA form, the CDR3 reads TGTGCCAGCTCACCACCAACAGGGGCTGAAGCTTTCTTT.

The chain uses TRBV5-1 and TRBJ2-5; no firm D call. This CDR3 region has 13 residues. Trimming took off 2 bases at V and 1 base at J, with 6 bases between the two ends. Germline V gene data show CDR1 as SGHRS and CDR2 as YFSETQ. CDR3 residues: CASSLSPQETQYF. CDR3 coding DNA: TGCGCCAGCAGCTTAAGCCCCCAAGAGACCCAGTACTTC.

The chain is built from TRBV5-1 and TRBJ2-7, with a possible D match to TRBD1 (6 bases). Germline values: CDR1 SGHRS, CDR2 YFSETQ. The germline V and J ends were trimmed by 0 bases and 5 bases, with 21 bases remaining between them. The CDR3 is 17 residues long. The CDR3 nucleotides read TGCGCCAGCAGCTTGGTACCAGGGGCAGGGATGGTGGACGAGCAGTACTTC. It yields the protein CASSLVPGAGMVDEQYF.

The chain uses TRBV5-4 and TRBJ1-3, with TRBD1 as a possible D gene (6 bases). V was clipped by 0 bases and J by 0 bases, with 7 bases between them. Germline CDR1 SGHNT, CDR2 YYREEE (reference sequence). This CDR3 has 15 residues. DNA for the CDR3: TGTGCCAGCAGCTTGGGCAGGGGCTCTGGAAACACCATATATTTT. Its protein product is CASSLGRGSGNTIYF. Full variable domain (outside the CDR3, taken from reference TRBV5-4 and TRBJ1-3): ETGVTQSPTHLIKTRGQQVTLRCSSQSGHNTVSWYQQALGQGPQFIFQYYREEENGRGNFPPRFSGLQFPNYSSELNVNALELDDSALYLCASSLGRGSGNTIYFGEGSWLTVV.

This CDR3 reads CASSFGGVDTGELFF. The CDR3 DNA reads as TGTGCCAGCAGCTTCGGGGGGGTCGACACCGGGGAGCTGTTTTTT. The chain joins TRBV11-2 to TRBJ2-2; TRBD2 matches at 8 bases. With 3 bases clipped from V and 3 bases from J, the junction kept 3 bases outside the gene matches. From germline, CDR1 is SGHAT and CDR2 FQNNGV. The CDR3 contains 15 residues. Full variable domain (missing parts from reference TRBV11-2 and TRBJ2-2): EAGVAQSPRYKIIEKRQSVAFWCNPISGHATLYWYQQILGQGPKLLIQFQNNGVVDDSQLPKDRFSAERLKGVDSTLKIQPAKLEDSAVYLCASSFGGVDTGELFFGEGSRLTVL.

The chain employs TRBV5-1 and TRBJ2-7, with a possible D match to TRBD1 (6 bases). CDR3 length: 14 amino acids. V gave up 4 bases and J gave up 3 bases, with 14 bases separating them. Germline loops: CDR1 SGHRS, CDR2 YFSETQ. CDR3 nucleotide sequence: TGCGCCAGCAGCCAACCGGGACATAGCTACGAGCAGTACTTC. Translated, it gives CASSQPGHSYEQYF.

The rearrangement links TRBV27 to TRBJ2-5, with TRBD1 matching over 7 bases. CDR1 MNHEY and CDR2 SMNVEV come from the germline V gene (reference sequence). The CDR3 covers 15 residues. The trim removed 8 bases at V and 5 bases at J, leaving 14 bases unmatched. Here the CDR3 reads CASGRQGSSQETQYF. As DNA, the CDR3 is TGTGCCAGCGGACGACAGGGATCATCACAGGAGACCCAGTACTTC.

With regard to this clone: One end of the junction does not line up with germline, which may come from a read error. V gene TRBV5-1 combines with J gene TRBJ2-1; D call uncertain. The length of the CDR3 is 13 residues. CDR1 is SGHRS and CDR2 is YFSETQ in the germline V gene. In nucleotides, the CDR3 is TGCGCCAGCAGCTTGGGGTCTTACAATAAGCAGTTCTTC. Translated, it gives CASSLGSYNKQFF.

The chain is built from TRBV10-1 and TRBJ2-2; D ambiguous. The CDR3 loop spans 14 amino acids. V dropped 6 bases and J dropped 1 base, with 9 bases sitting between them. In germline, CDR1 is WNHNN, CDR2 SYGVQD (reference sequence). CDR3 nucleotides: TGCGCCAGCAGCCAGCGCGAGAACACCGGGGAGCTGTTTTTT. Residues: CASSQRENTGELFF.

This chain's CDR3 is CSVEGGDSLTGELFF. In nucleotides, the CDR3 is TGCAGCGTTGAAGGAGGGGACAGTCTCACCGGGGAGCTGTTTTTT. The chain uses TRBV29-1 and TRBJ2-2, with 7 nucleotides matching TRBD1. V lost 1 base and J lost 4; bases outside the gene matches: 6. The CDR3 is 15 residues long. Germline V gene data show CDR1 as SQVTM and CDR2 as ANQGSEA.

CDR3 amino acids: CASSLRSTSGYTDTQYF. CDR3 DNA: TGTGCCAGCAGCTTAAGGTCGACTAGCGGGTACACAGATACGCAGTATTTT. The V and J genes are TRBV13 and TRBJ2-3; 10 nucleotides agree with TRBD2. V shed 2 bases and J 2 bases; nucleotides not matched to a gene: 7. CDR1 PRHDT and CDR2 FYEKMQ come from the germline V gene (reference sequence). The CDR3 loop spans 17 amino acids. The full variable domain, its missing parts supplied by reference TRBV13 and TRBJ2-3, is AAGVIQSPRHLIKEKRETATLKCYPIPRHDTVYWYQQGPGQDPQFLISFYEKMQSDKGSIPDRFSAQQFSDYHSELNMSSLELGDSALYFCASSLRSTSGYTDTQYFGPGTRLTVL.

This clone was detected only once. The rearrangement links TRBV2 to TRBJ1-1; D unresolved. V was shortened by 3 bases and J by 1 base, with 12 bases between the two germline ends. Per germline, CDR1 SNHLY and CDR2 FYNNEI. This CDR3 has 15 amino acids. CDR3 DNA: TGTGCCAGCAGTGAGGTCACAGTCCCGAACACTGAAGCTTTCTTT. Translated, it gives CASSEVTVPNTEAFF.

CDR3 amino acids: CASSPSGGAFAGANVLTF. The CDR3 nucleotides read TGTGCCAGCAGCCCTTCCGGGGGGGCTTTTGCTGGGGCCAACGTCCTGACTTTC. The genes are TRBV9 and TRBJ2-6; 8 bases line up with TRBD2. The CDR3 runs 18 residues. The ends lost 4 bases at V and 2 bases at J; junction bases unmatched: 11. Germline CDR1 and CDR2: SGDLS and YYNGEE.

The rearrangement links TRBV18 to TRBJ2-1; D gene ambiguous. The ends were cut back, 6 bases at V and 6 bases at J, with 15 bases in the middle. The CDR3 runs 14 residues. Germline assignment: CDR1 KGHSH and CDR2 LQKENI. This chain's CDR3 is CASSPASRFNEQFF. The CDR3 DNA reads TGTGCCAGCTCCCCCGCCTCCAGATTCAATGAGCAGTTCTTC.

This clone has a single count. CDR3 in amino acids: CASSFGEVGGYTF. As DNA, the CDR3 is TGCGCCAGCAGCTTCGGCGAAGTGGGCGGCTACACCTTC. The chain joins TRBV5-1 to TRBJ1-2; unclear D gene. CDR3 length: 13 amino acids. Trimming pared 2 bases from V and 8 bases from J, leaving 13 bases between. Germline loops: CDR1 SGHRS, CDR2 YFSETQ.

CDR3 nucleotide sequence: TGTGCCAGCAGGCGACTAGCGGGGGGGCGCTACAATGAGCAGTTCTTC. It yields the protein CASRRLAGGRYNEQFF. V usage is TRBV27 and J usage is TRBJ2-1; 14 nucleotides agree with TRBD2. V lost 6 bases to trimming and J lost 3 bases; unmatched junction nucleotides: 4. This CDR3 contains 16 residues. CDR1 is MNHEY and CDR2 is SMNVEV in the germline V gene (reference sequence).

The CDR3 region has the DNA TGTGCCACCGCCCCAGGGGAAGACACCGGGGAGCTGTTTTTT. It translates to CATAPGEDTGELFF. The V call is TRBV15, the J call TRBJ2-2, with D tentatively TRBD1 (6 bases). Per germline, CDR1 LNHNV and CDR2 YYDKDF (reference sequence). CDR3 length: 14 amino acids. With 8 bases removed from V and 3 bases from J, the gap between germline ends came to 13 bases.

The chain uses TRBV6-5 and TRBJ2-7; D is possibly TRBD1 (5 bases). V shed 2 bases and J shed 2 bases, with 13 bases lying between them. The CDR3 runs 15 residues. CDR1 MNHEY and CDR2 SVGAGI come from the germline V gene. The CDR3 coding sequence is TGTGCCAGCAGTTACCGGCCGTTAGGGGCCTACGAGCAGTACTTC. It codes for CASSYRPLGAYEQYF.

The rearrangement links TRBV5-1 to TRBJ1-1; the D is unclear. Trimming took off 7 bases at V and 5 bases at J, with 12 bases between the two ends. Germline V CDR1 and CDR2: SGHRS, YFSETQ. This CDR3 is 12 amino acids long. CDR3 in amino acids: CASSKEATEAFF. CDR3 nucleotide sequence: TGCGCCAGCTCAAAGGAGGCGACTGAAGCTTTCTTT.